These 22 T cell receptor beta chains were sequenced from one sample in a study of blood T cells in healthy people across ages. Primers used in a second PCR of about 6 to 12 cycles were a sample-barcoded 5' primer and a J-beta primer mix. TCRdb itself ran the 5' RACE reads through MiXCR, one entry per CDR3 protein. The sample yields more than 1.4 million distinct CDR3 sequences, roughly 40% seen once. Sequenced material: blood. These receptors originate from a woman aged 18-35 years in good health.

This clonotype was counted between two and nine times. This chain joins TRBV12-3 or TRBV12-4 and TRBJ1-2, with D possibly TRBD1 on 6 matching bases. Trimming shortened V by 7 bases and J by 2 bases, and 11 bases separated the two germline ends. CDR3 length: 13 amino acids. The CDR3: CASIGGRNYGYTF. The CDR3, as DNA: TGTGCCAGCATCGGGGGGCGGAACTATGGCTACACCTTC.

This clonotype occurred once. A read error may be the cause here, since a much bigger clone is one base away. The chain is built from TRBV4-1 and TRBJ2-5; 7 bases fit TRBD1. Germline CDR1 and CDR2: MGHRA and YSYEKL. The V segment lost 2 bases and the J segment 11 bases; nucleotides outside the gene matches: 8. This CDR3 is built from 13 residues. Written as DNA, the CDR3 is TGCGCCAGCAGCCAAAACAGGGGTAATGAGCAGTACTTC. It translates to CASSQNRGNEQYF.

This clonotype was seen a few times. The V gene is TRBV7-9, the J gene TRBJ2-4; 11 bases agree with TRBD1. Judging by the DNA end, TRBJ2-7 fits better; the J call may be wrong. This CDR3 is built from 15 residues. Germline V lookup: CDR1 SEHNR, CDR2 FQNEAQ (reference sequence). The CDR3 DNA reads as TGTGCCAGCAGCTTAGGGACAGGGGGCATCAACGAGCAGTACTTC. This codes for CASSLGTGGINEQYF.

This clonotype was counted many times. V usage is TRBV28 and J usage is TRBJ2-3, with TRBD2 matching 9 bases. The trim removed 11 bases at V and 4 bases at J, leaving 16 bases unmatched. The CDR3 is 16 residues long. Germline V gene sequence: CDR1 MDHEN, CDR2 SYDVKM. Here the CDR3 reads CAALPPGTSLPDTQYF. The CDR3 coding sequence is TGTGCCGCCCTACCGCCGGGGACTAGCCTACCAGATACGCAGTATTTT.

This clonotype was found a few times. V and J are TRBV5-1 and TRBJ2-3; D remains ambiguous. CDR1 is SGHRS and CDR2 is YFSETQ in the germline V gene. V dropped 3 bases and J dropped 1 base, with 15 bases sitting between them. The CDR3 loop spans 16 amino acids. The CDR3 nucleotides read TGCGCCAGCAGCTGGTCAGGACCCCTCGGCACAGATACGCAGTATTTT. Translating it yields CASSWSGPLGTDTQYF.

The CDR3 region is CSARDQAVCGYTF. DNA of the CDR3: TGCAGTGCTAGAGATCAGGCAGTCTGTGGCTACACCTTC. The chain uses TRBV20-1 and TRBJ1-2, with D uncertain. Germline loops: CDR1 DFQATT, CDR2 SNEGSKA (reference sequence). The V and J ends lost 0 bases and 7 bases respectively, with 12 bases between them. The CDR3 has 13 residues.

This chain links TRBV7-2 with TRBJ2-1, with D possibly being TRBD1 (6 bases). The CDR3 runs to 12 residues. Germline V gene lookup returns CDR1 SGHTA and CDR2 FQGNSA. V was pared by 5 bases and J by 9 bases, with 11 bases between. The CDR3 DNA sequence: TGTGCCAGCAGCCCGCAGGGGATTGAGCAGTTCTTC. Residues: CASSPQGIEQFF.

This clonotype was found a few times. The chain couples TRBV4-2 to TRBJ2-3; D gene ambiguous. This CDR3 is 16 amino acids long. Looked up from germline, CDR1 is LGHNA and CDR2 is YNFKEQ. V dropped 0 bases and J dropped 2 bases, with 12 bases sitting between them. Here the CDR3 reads CASSQDQEVPTDTQYF. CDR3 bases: TGTGCCAGCAGCCAAGATCAGGAAGTTCCCACAGATACGCAGTATTTT.

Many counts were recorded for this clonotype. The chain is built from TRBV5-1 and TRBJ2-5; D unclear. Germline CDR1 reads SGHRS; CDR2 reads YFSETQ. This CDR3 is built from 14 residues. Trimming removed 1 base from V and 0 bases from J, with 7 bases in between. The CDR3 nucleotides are TGCGCCAGCAGCTTGTACGGCGACCAAGAGACCCAGTACTTC. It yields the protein CASSLYGDQETQYF.

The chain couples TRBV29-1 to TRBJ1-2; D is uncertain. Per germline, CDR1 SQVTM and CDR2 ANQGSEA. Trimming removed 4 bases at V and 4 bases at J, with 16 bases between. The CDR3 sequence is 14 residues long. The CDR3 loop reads CSVVATRDIYGYTF. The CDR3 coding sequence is TGCAGCGTTGTTGCTACAAGGGATATCTATGGCTACACCTTC.

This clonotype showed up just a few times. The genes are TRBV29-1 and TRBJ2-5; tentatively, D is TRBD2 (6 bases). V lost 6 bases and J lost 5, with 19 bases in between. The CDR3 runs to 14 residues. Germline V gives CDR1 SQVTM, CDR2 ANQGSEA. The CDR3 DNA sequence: TGCAGCGTCCGAGCGGGCTCCACATTGGAGACCCAGTACTTC. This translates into CSVRAGSTLETQYF.

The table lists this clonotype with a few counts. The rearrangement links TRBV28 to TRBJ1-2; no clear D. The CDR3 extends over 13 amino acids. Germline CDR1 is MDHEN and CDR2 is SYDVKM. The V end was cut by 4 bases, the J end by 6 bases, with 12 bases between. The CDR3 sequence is CASSSFLKDGYTF. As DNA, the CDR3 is TGTGCCAGCAGTTCCTTTTTGAAGGATGGCTACACCTTC.

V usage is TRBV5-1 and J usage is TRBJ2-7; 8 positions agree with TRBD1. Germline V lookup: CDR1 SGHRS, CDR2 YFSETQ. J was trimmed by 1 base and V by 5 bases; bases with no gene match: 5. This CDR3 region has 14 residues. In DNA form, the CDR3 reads TGCGCCAGCAGTCCCCAGGGGGCTTCCTACGAGCAGTACTTC. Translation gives CASSPQGASYEQYF. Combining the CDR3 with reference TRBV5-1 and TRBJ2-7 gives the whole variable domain KAGVTQTPRYLIKTRGQQVTLSCSPISGHRSVSWYQQTPGQGLQFLFEYFSETQRNKGNFPGRFSGRQFSNSRSEMNVSTLELGDSALYLCASSPQGASYEQYFGPGTRLTVT.

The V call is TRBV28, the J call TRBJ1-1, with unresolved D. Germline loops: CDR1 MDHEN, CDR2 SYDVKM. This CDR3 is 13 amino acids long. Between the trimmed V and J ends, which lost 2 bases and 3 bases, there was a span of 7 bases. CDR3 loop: CASSLRVDTEAFF. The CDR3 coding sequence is TGTGCCAGCAGTTTACGGGTGGACACTGAAGCTTTCTTT. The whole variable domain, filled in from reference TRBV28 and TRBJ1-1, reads DVKVTQSSRYLVKRTGEKVFLECVQDMDHENMFWYRQDPGLGLRLIYFSYDVKMKEKGDIPEGYSVSREKKERFSLILESASTNQTSMYLCASSLRVDTEAFFGQGTRLTVV.

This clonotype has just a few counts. The CDR3 region is CASSALRAGLIPEFF. CDR3 bases: TGTGCCAGCTCAGCCCTGAGAGCGGGTCTGATTCCAGAGTTCTTC. This sequence joins TRBV18 and TRBJ2-1, with D possibly TRBD2 on 6 matching bases. CDR1 and CDR2 (germline): KGHSH, LQKENI. V lost 5 bases to trimming and J lost 14 bases, with 25 bases between them. CDR3 length: 15 amino acids.

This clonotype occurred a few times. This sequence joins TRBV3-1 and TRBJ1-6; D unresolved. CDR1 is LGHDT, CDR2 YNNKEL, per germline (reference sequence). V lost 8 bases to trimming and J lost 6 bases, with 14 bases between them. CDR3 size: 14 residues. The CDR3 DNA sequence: TGTGCCAGCCAGTTGGGCGTTGGTAATTCACCCCTCCACTTT. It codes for CASQLGVGNSPLHF.

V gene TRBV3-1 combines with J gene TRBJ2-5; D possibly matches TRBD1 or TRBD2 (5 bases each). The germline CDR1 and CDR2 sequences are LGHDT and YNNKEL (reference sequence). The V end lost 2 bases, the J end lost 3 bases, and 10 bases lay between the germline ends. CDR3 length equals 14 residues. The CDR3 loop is CASSQNWGKETQYF. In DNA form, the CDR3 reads TGTGCCAGCAGCCAAAACTGGGGGAAAGAGACCCAGTACTTC.

DNA for the CDR3: TGTGCCTGGAGCGCCGGGACAGGGATAGATGGCTACACCTTC. Its translation is CAWSAGTGIDGYTF. The chain employs TRBV30 and TRBJ1-2; 9 positions match TRBD1. Per germline, CDR1 GTSNPN and CDR2 SVGIG (reference sequence). V was pared by 3 bases and J by 6 bases, with 8 bases of the junction left unmatched. This CDR3 has 14 residues.

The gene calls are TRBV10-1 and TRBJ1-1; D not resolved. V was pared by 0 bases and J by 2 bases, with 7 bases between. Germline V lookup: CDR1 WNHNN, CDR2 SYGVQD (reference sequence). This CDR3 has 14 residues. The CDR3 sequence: CASSESGTNTEAFF. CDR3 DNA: TGCGCCAGCAGTGAGTCCGGCACCAACACTGAAGCTTTCTTT.

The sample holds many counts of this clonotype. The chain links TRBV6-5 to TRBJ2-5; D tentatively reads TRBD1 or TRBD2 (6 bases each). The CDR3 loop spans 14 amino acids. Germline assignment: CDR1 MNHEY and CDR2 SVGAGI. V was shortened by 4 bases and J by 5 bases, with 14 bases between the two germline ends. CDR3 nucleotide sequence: TGTGCCAGCAGTTCTACAGGGAGGCGGGAGACCCAGTACTTC. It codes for CASSSTGRRETQYF.

For the CDR3, the DNA is TGTGCCAGCAGCCCCGGGACAGGGGGCCTGGTTGGCTATGGCTACACCTTC. It yields the protein CASSPGTGGLVGYGYTF. This chain links TRBV7-9 with TRBJ1-2; TRBD1 matches at 12 bases. This CDR3 has 17 residues. Germline-derived CDR1 and CDR2 are SEHNR and FQNEAQ (reference sequence). With 5 bases clipped from V and 4 bases from J, the junction kept 11 bases outside the gene matches.

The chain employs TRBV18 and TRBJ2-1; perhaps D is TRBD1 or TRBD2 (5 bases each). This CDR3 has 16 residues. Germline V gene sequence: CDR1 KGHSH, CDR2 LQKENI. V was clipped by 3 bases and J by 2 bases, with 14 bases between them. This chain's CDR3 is CASSPGPDGTYNEQFF. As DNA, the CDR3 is TGTGCCAGCTCACCGGGACCTGATGGTACCTACAATGAGCAGTTCTTC. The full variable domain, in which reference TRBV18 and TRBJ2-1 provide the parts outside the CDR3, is NAGVMQNPRHLVRRRGQEARLRCSPMKGHSHVYWYRQLPEEGLKFMVYLQKENIIDESGMPKERFSAEFPKEGPSILRIQQVVRGDSAAYFCASSPGPDGTYNEQFFGPGTRLTVL.